One T cell receptor beta chain is described in this entry. Random-hexamer reverse transcription was applied to about 0.45 to 1 ug RNA. TCRdb itself ran the immunoSEQ multiplex PCR reads through MiXCR, one entry per CDR3 protein. Among about 400,000 distinct CDR3 sequences listed, more than 80% were seen once. This sample was included in a study of CD8 T cells in Susac syndrome. FACS was used to enrich TEMRA cells, whereas the CD8+ and CD4+ T cells were obtained by negative isolation. CDR1 is MNHEY and CDR2 is SVGAGI in the germline V gene. The CDR3 has 18 amino acids. Trimming cost V 0 bases and J 5 bases; bases outside gene matches: 11.

The sequence came from a human donor with multiple sclerosis. The material sequenced was CD8+ T cells from PBMCs. The chain links TRBV6-5 to TRBJ2-7; the match to TRBD2 covers 12 bases. The CDR3 DNA sequence: TGTGCCAGCAGTTACTCACCACTAGCGGGAGGAGTAGGCAACGAGCAGTACTTC. This translates into CASSYSPLAGGVGNEQYF.